This is a list of T cell receptor beta chains from one sample in a study of vaccination and CD4 T cells after COVID-19. TCRdb redid the calling of the PCR reads with MiXCR, one entry per CDR3 protein. The table has several thousand distinct CDR3 sequences, about 31% seen once; the top ten hold 25% to 35%. Their specific antigens are unknown. Sample: CD4+ T cells from blood, cultured in vitro. These receptors all come from a human donor in good health. Each CDR3 is given with its conserved first and last residue. Fields, in order: J gene, clone size, V gene, CDR3 protein. Size is omitted from some rows. Given values are once, few, many or a class for expanded clones.

>TRBJ2-3|-|TRBV25-1
CASSPEVGWRADTQYF
>TRBJ1-2|-|TRBV15
CATSRDRRGIYTF
>TRBJ1-1|-|TRBV29-1
CSVEGTEAFF
>TRBJ1-2|-|TRBV2
CASRRQGGADGYTF
>TRBJ2-1|medium-sized|TRBV20-1
CSARRPTSYNEQFF
>TRBJ2-3|-|TRBV28
CASYLAGSTDTQYF
>TRBJ1-5|medium-sized|TRBV7-9
CASSSRDGNQPQHF
>TRBJ1-1|few|TRBV6-1
CASSPTSVALGTEAFF
>TRBJ1-1|few|TRBV2
CASTQGENTEAFF
>TRBJ1-1|few|TRBV10-3
CAIRLVEVRDEAFF
>TRBJ1-1|few|TRBV14
CASSTQHGGGSEAFF
>TRBJ2-6|-|TRBV6-4
CASSDTSSGADVLTF
>TRBJ2-1|-|TRBV6-5
CASSYDRYNEQFF
>TRBJ2-1|once|TRBV7-9
CASSFLRGLTSEYNEQFF
>TRBJ2-1|-|TRBV30
CAWIGLGYNEQFF
>TRBJ1-1|few|TRBV19
CASDRDHTEAFF
>TRBJ1-1|-|TRBV29-1
CSANPIWTVNTEAFF
>TRBJ1-5|-|TRBV11-2
CASSLGQNQPQHF
>TRBJ2-5|-|TRBV6-1
CASSEASGGQETQYF
>TRBJ2-7|-|TRBV6-2/TRBV6-3
CASSYDRGRAYEQYF
>TRBJ1-1|few|TRBV14
CASSPAGALNTEAFF
>TRBJ1-3|-|TRBV7-7
CASSLYPGSGNTIYF
>TRBJ2-1|-|TRBV5-6
CASSRGGDGQFF
>TRBJ1-6|medium-sized|TRBV7-8
CASSQYSIPTAEGKFRPLHF
>TRBJ1-6|few|TRBV10-1
CASSEQGNSPLHF
>TRBJ2-3|once|TRBV10-1
CASSPGLAATTDTQYF
>TRBJ1-2|-|TRBV12-3/TRBV12-4
CASRVGHILTF
>TRBJ2-1|few|TRBV19
CASSTTSGGPGEQFF
>TRBJ2-3|-|TRBV29-1
CSVGGTGVSDTQYF
>TRBJ2-3|-|TRBV6-5
CASSYSIPAVSTDTQYF
>TRBJ1-2|-|TRBV6-1
CASSHAGGNYGYTF
>TRBJ2-1|few|TRBV6-4
CASSIAGGSSSYNEQFF
>TRBJ2-1|-|TRBV12-3/TRBV12-4
CASRLAGGGGEQFF
>TRBJ2-1|few|TRBV19
CASSIRWEDWRGPEQFF
>TRBJ1-2|few|TRBV6-1
CASSRAPNYGYTF
>TRBJ1-5|medium-sized|TRBV20-1
CSARDGSGNQPQHF
>TRBJ2-7|-|TRBV5-5
CASSLGVGASYEQYF
>TRBJ1-1|-|TRBV29-1
CSAQRSGGGGRPEAFF
>TRBJ2-3|-|TRBV27
CASSFGGRYADTQYF
>TRBJ2-5|medium-sized|TRBV20-1
CSAKAGGLGETQYF
>TRBJ2-2|few|TRBV24-1
CATAQNTGELFF
>TRBJ2-5|-|TRBV18
CASSPGGTGETQYF
>TRBJ1-5|few|TRBV6-1
CASRDLTGESNQPQHF
>TRBJ1-1|few|TRBV28
CASIGGNAEAFF
>TRBJ1-2|medium-sized|TRBV21-1
CASSKGSHSHGYTF
>TRBJ2-7|-|TRBV21-1
CASSKGRTGGCEQYF
>TRBJ1-2|few|TRBV6-1
CASSEAEDRVYGYTF
>TRBJ1-6|few|TRBV7-8
CASSLNQGYNSPLHF
>TRBJ1-1|-|TRBV6-1
CASSGQGNTEAFF